This TCR beta chain was sequenced for a study of glioma-infiltrating T cells. Background on the study: Dexamethasone exposure before glioma surgery was limited to six or fewer days. Blood libraries targeted roughly 4.5- to 11-fold coverage of some 980,000 T cells. General observations from the study: Signature shared blood CDR3 motifs were enriched in low-divergence and depleted in high-divergence patients.

Notes on this clonotype: Its specificity is not known.

With 3 bases clipped from V and 4 bases from J, the junction kept 8 bases outside the gene matches. The CDR3 sequence is 16 residues long. Germline lookup yields CDR1 SEHNR and CDR2 FQNEAQ (reference sequence). Using RNA template, CDR3s of TCR alpha and beta were amplified with iRepertoire arm-PCR. TCRdb passed the multiplex PCR reads through MiXCR, listing each CDR3 protein once. The sample lists around 350,000 distinct CDR3 sequences; 41% were seen once. This sequence joins TRBV7-9 and TRBJ2-1; 8 positions match TRBD1. Specimen: glioma tissue, nonneoplastic brain tissue, or PBMCs (not recorded which). The sequence was collected from a human donor with low-grade glioma or glioblastoma, undergoing nonglioma brain surgery, or in good health (not recorded which). CDR3 amino acids: CASSLMDRAEYNEQFF. The CDR3 coding sequence is TGTGCCAGCAGCTTGATGGACAGGGCGGAGTACAATGAGCAGTTCTTC.